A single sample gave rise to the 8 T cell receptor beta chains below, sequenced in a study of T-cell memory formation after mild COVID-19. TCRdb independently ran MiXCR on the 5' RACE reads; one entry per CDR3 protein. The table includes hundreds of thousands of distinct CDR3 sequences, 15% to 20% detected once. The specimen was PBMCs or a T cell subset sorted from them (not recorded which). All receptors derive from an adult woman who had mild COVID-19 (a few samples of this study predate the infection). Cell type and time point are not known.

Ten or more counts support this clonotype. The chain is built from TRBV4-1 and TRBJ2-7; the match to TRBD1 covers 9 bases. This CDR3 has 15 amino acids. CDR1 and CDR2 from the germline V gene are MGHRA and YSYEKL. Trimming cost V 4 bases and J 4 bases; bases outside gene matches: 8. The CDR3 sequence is CASSPGGDRAYEQYF. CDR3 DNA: TGCGCCAGCAGCCCTGGGGGGGACAGGGCGTACGAGCAGTACTTC.

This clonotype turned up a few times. The CDR3 DNA follows: TGTGCCAGCAGCCCCCGCTCTAGCGGGAGTCTAACTGGGGCCAACGTCCTGACTTTC. It yields the protein CASSPRSSGSLTGANVLTF. The rearrangement links TRBV7-2 to TRBJ2-6, with 10 bases matching TRBD2. CDR3 length equals 19 residues. V gave up 5 bases and J gave up 2 bases; unmatched junction bases: 12. Germline V gene sequence: CDR1 SGHTA, CDR2 FQGNSA.

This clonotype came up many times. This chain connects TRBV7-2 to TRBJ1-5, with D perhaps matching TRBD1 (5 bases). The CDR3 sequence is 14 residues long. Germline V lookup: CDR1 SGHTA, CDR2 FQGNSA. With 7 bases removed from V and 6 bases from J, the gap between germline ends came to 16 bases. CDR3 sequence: CASTPGGGGQPQHF. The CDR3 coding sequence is TGTGCCAGCACCCCCGGGGGGGGAGGTCAGCCCCAGCATTTT.

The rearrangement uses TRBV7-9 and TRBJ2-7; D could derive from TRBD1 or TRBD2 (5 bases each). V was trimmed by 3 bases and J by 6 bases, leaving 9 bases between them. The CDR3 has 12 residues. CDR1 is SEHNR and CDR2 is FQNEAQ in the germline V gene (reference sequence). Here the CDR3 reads CASSFPGTEQYF. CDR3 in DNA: TGTGCCAGCAGCTTCCCAGGGACCGAGCAGTACTTC.

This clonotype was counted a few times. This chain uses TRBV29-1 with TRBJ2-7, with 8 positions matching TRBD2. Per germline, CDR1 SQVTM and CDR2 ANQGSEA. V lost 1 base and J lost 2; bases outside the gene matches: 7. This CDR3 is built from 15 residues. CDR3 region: CSVEVTTSAAYEQYF. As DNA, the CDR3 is TGCAGCGTTGAAGTCACGACTAGCGCAGCCTACGAGCAGTACTTC.

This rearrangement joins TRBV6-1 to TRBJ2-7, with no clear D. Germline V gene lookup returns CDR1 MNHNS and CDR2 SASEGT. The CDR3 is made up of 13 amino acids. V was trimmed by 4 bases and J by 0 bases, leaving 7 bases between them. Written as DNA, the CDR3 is TGTGCCAGCAGTGGATATAGCTCCTACGAGCAGTACTTC. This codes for CASSGYSSYEQYF.

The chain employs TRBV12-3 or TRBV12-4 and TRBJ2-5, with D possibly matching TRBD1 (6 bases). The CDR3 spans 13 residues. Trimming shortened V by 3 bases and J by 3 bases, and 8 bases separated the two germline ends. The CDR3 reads CASSFWTEETQYF. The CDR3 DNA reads TGTGCCAGCAGTTTTTGGACAGAAGAGACCCAGTACTTC.

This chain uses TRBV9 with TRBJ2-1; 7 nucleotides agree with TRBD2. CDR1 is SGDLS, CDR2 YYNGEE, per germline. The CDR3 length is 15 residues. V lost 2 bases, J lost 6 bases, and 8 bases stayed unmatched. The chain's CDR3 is CASSVGGSTSNEQFF. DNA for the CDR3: TGTGCCAGCAGCGTCGGCGGGAGTACGTCCAATGAGCAGTTCTTC.